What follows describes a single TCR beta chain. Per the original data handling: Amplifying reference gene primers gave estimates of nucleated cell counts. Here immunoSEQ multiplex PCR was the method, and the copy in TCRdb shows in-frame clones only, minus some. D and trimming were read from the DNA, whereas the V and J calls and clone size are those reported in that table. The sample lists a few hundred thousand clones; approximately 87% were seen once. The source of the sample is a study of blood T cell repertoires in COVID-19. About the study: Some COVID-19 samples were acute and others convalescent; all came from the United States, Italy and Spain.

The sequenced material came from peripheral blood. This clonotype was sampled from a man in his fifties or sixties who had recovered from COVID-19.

The CDR3 DNA follows: TGTGCCAGCAGCCTGGCCCCAGGGGGCAATCAGCCCCAGCATTTT. Translating gives CASSLAPGGNQPQHF. The V gene is TRBV5-4, the J gene TRBJ1-5; TRBD1 is a possible D gene (6 bases). The V and J ends lost 4 bases and 2 bases respectively, with 13 bases between them. The CDR3 consists of 15 residues. Germline CDR1 and CDR2: SGHNT and YYREEE (reference sequence). Supplemented by reference TRBV5-4 and TRBJ1-5, the full variable domain reads ETGVTQSPTHLIKTRGQQVTLRCSSQSGHNTVSWYQQALGQGPQFIFQYYREEENGRGNFPPRFSGLQFPNYSSELNVNALELDDSALYLCASSLAPGGNQPQHFGDGTRLSIL.